This T cell receptor (beta chain) comes out of a study of PD-1 blockade in mismatch repair-deficient tumors. TCRdb's table, derived via immunoSEQ multiplex PCR, lists solely in-frame clones and lacks some. The table records tens of thousands of clones, over 80% of them present only once. This CDR3 has 16 residues. Germline lookup yields CDR1 MNHNS and CDR2 SASEGT. V trimming: 1 base; J trimming: 3 bases; junction bases outside the gene matches: 5. This TCR was sampled from an adult with mismatch repair-deficient cancer. Sequences were derived from peripheral blood, sampled 12 weeks after starting pembrolizumab. V and J are TRBV6-1 and TRBJ2-2; the match to TRBD2 covers 7 bases. CDR3 in DNA: TGTGCCAGCAGTGAAGGGGGAGGGGTCCACACCGGGGAGCTGTTTTTT. Translation: CASSEGGGVHTGELFF.